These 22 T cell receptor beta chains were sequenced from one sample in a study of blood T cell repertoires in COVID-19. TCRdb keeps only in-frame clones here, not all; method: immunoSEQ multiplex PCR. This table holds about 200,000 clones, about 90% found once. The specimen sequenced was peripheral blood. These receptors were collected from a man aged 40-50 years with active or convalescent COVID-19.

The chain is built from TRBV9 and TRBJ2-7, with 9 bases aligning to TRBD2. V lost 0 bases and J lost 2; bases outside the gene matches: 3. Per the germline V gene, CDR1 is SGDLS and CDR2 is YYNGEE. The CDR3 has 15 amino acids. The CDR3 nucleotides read TGTGCCAGCAGCGTAGGCCAGCGGGGGGCCTACGAGCAGTACTTC. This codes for CASSVGQRGAYEQYF.

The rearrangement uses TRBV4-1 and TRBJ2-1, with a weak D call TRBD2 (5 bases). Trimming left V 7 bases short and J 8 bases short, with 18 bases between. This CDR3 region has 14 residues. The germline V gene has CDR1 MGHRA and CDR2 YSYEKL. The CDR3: CASKITEGFYEQFF. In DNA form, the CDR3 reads TGCGCCAGCAAAATCACCGAGGGTTTTTATGAGCAGTTCTTC.

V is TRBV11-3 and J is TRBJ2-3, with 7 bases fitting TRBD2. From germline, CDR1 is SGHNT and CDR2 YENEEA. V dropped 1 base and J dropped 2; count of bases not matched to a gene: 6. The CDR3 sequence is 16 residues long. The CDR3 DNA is TGTGCCAGCAGCTTAGGAGAGCGGGGAGCCACAGATACGCAGTATTTT. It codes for CASSLGERGATDTQYF. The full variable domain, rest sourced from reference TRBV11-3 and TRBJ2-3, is EAGVVQSPRYKIIEKKQPVAFWCNPISGHNTLYWYLQNLGQGPELLIRYENEEAVDDSQLPKDRFSAERLKGVDSTLKIQPAELGDSAVYLCASSLGERGATDTQYFGPGTRLTVL.

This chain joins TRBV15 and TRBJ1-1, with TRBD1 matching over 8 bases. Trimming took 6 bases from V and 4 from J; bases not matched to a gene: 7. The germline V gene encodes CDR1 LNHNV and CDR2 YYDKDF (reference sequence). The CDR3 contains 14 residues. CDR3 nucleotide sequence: TGTGCCACCAGTCCCAGGGGGCCGAGCACTGAAGCTTTCTTT. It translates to CATSPRGPSTEAFF.

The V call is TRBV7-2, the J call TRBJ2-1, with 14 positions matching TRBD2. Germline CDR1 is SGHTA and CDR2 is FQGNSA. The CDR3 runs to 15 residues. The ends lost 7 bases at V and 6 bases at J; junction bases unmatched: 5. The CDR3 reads CASTQGLAGANEQFF. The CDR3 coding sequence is TGTGCCAGCACCCAGGGACTAGCGGGAGCCAATGAGCAGTTCTTC.

CDR3 nucleotide sequence: TGTGCCAGCCGATCCCGGCTAGCGGGGGGGAGCTCCTACAATGAGCAGTTCTTC. Encoded protein: CASRSRLAGGSSYNEQFF. The chain recombines TRBV7-2 with TRBJ2-1; 12 bases are shared with TRBD2. There are 18 residues in the CDR3. Trimming cost V 8 bases and J 0 bases; bases outside gene matches: 11. CDR1 and CDR2 (germline): SGHTA, FQGNSA.

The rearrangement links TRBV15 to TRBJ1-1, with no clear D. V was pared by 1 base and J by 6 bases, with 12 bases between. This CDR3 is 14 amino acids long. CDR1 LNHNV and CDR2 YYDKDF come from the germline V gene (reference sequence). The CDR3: CATSRAASTPEAFF. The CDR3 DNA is TGTGCCACCAGCAGAGCCGCCAGTACCCCTGAAGCTTTCTTT.

The CDR3 here is CASSEADTPQRPGGGYTF. The CDR3 nucleotides read TGTGCCAGCAGTGAGGCTGATACCCCCCAGCGACCCGGGGGTGGCTACACCTTC. V is TRBV6-1 and J is TRBJ1-2; TRBD1 is a possible D gene (5 bases). The ends were cut back, 3 bases at V and 7 bases at J, with 27 bases in the middle. Germline CDR1 reads MNHNS; CDR2 reads SASEGT. This CDR3 comprises 18 residues.

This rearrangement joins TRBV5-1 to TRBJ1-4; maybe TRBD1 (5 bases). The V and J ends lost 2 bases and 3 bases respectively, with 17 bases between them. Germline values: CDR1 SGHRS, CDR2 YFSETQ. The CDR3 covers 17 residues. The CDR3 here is CASSFLPAGPANEKLFF. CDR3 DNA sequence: TGCGCCAGCAGCTTCCTTCCTGCAGGGCCCGCTAATGAAAAACTGTTTTTT.

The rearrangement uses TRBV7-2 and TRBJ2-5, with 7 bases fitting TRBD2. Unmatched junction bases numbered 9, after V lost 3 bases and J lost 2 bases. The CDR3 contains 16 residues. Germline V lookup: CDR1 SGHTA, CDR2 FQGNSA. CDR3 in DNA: TGTGCCAGCAGCTTGGGATCGGCTAGCGGACAAGAGACCCAGTACTTC. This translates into CASSLGSASGQETQYF.

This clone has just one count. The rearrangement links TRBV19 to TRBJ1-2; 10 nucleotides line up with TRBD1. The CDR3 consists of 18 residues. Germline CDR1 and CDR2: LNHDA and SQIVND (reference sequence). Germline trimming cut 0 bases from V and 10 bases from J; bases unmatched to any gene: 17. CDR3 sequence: CASSIDSEGQDRGEVYTF. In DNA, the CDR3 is TGTGCCAGTAGTATAGATAGTGAGGGACAGGACAGGGGGGAAGTCTACACCTTC.

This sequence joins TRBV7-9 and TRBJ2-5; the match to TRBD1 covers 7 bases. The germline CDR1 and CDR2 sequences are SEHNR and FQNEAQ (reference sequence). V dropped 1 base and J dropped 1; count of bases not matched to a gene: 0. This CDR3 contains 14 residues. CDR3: CASSLDRGQETQYF. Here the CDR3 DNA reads TGTGCCAGCAGCTTAGACAGGGGCCAAGAGACCCAGTACTTC. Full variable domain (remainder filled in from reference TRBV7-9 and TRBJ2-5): DTGVSQNPRHKITKRGQNVTFRCDPISEHNRLYWYRQTLGQGPEFLTYFQNEAQLEKSRLLSDRFSAERPKGSFSTLEIQRTEQGDSAMYLCASSLDRGQETQYFGPGTRLLVL.

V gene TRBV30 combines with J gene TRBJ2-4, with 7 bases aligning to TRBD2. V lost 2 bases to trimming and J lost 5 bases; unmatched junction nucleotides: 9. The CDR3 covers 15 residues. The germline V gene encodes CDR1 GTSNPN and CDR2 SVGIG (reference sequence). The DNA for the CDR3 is TGTGCCTGGAGTTTAGGCGGGAGCCCTCAAAACATTCAGTACTTC. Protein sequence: CAWSLGGSPQNIQYF.

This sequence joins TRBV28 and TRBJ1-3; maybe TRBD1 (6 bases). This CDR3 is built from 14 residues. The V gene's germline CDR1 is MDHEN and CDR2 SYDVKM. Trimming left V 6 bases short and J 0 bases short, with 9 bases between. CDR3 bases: TGTGCCAGCAGAAGGGGGTACTCTGGAAACACCATATATTTT. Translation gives CASRRGYSGNTIYF.

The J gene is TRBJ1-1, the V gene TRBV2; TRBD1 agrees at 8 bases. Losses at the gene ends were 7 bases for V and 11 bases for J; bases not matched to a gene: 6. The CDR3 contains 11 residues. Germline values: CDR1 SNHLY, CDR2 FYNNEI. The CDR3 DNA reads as TGTGCCAGCAAAGAGGACAGGGATGCTTTCTTT. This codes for CASKEDRDAFF.

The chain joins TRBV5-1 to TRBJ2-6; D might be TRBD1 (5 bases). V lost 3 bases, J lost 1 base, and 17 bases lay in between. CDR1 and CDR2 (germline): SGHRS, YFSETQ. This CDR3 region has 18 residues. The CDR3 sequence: CASSSHGQGLSGANVLTF. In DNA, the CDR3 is TGCGCCAGCAGCTCTCACGGCCAGGGTCTATCTGGGGCCAACGTCCTGACTTTC.

CDR3 loop: CASSPQGALSTEAFF. The CDR3 DNA follows: TGTGCCAGCAGCCCCCAGGGGGCCCTGAGCACTGAAGCTTTCTTT. This chain links TRBV7-9 with TRBJ1-1; 8 positions agree with TRBD1. The CDR3 runs to 15 residues. The V gene end was trimmed by 5 bases and the J gene end by 4 bases; junction bases not matched to a gene: 9. The V gene's germline CDR1 is SEHNR and CDR2 FQNEAQ (reference sequence). The full variable domain, with the rest looked up from reference TRBV7-9 and TRBJ1-1, is DTGVSQNPRHKITKRGQNVTFRCDPISEHNRLYWYRQTLGQGPEFLTYFQNEAQLEKSRLLSDRFSAERPKGSFSTLEIQRTEQGDSAMYLCASSPQGALSTEAFFGQGTRLTVV.

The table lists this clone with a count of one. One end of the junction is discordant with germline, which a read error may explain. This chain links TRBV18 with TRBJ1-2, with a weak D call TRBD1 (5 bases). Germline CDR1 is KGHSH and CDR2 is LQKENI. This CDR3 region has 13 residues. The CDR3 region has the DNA TGTGCCAGCTCACCACCGGGGCCCCAACCCCTTTCCTTC. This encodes CASSPPGPQPLSF.

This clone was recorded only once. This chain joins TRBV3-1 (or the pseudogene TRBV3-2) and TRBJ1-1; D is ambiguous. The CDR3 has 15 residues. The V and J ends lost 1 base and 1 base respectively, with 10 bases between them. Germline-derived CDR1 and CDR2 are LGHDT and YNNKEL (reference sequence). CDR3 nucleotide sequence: TGTGCCAGCAGCCAAGCCGGGATCCAGAACACTGAAGCTTTCTTT. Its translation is CASSQAGIQNTEAFF.

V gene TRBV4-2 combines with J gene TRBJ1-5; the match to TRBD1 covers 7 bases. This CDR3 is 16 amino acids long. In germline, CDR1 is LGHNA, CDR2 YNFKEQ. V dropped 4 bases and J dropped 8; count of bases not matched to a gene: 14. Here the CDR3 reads CASSPRLLDRVKPQHF. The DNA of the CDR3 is TGTGCCAGCAGCCCAAGACTGCTAGACAGGGTAAAGCCCCAGCATTTT.

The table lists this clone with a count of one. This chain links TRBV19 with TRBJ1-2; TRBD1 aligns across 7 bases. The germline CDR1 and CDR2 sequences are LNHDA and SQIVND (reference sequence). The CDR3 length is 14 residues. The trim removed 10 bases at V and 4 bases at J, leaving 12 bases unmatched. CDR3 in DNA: TGTGCCACAGCAACTTCCTGGACAGGCTATGGCTACACCTTC. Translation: CATATSWTGYGYTF.

CDR3 in amino acids: CASSPEGAQGNTIYF. The CDR3, as DNA: TGTGCCAGCAGCCCCGAGGGGGCTCAGGGAAACACCATATATTTT. V gene TRBV9 combines with J gene TRBJ1-3, with 7 bases lining up with TRBD1. V dropped 4 bases and J dropped 4; count of bases not matched to a gene: 8. Germline V gene sequence: CDR1 SGDLS, CDR2 YYNGEE. CDR3 length equals 15 residues.